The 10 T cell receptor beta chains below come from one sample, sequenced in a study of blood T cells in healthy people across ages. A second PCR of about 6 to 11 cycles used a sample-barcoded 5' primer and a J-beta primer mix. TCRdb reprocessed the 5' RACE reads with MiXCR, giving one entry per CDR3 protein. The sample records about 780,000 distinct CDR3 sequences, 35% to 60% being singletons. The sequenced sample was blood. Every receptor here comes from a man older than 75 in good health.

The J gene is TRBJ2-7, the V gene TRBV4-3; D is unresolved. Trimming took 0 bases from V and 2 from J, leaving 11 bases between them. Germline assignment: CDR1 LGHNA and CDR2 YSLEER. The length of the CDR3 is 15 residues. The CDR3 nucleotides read TGCGCCAGCAGCCAAGATCTGGAACGGCCCTACGAGCAGTACTTC. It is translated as CASSQDLERPYEQYF.

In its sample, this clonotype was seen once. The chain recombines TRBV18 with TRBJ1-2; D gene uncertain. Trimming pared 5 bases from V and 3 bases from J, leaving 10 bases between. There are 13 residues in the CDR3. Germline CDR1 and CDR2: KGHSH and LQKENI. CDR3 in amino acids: CASSTTADYGYTF. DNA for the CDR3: TGTGCCAGCTCAACCACAGCAGACTATGGCTACACCTTC.

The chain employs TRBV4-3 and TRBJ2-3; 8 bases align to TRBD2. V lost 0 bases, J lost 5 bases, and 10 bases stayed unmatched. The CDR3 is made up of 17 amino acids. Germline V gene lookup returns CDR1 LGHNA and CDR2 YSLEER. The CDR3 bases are TGCGCCAGCAGCCAAGAGCTCACAGCGGGAGTCCAAGATACGCAGTATTTT. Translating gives CASSQELTAGVQDTQYF.

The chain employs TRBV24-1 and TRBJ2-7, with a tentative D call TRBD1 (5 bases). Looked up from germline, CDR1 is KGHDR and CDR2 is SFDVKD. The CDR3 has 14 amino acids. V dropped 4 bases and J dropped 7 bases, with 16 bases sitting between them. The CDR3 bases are TGTGCCACCAGTGAAGGGGAAGCCTACAATGAGCAGTACTTC. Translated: CATSEGEAYNEQYF.

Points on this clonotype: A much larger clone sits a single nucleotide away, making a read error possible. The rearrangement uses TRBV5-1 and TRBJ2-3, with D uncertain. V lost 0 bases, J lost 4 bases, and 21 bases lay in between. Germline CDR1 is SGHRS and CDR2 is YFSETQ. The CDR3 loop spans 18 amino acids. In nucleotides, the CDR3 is TGCGCCAGCAGCTTGGGGCCCTCTCGAGCGCTTAGCTCAGATACGCAGTATTTT. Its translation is CASSLGPSRALSSDTQYF. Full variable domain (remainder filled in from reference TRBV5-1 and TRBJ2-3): KAGVTQTPRYLIKTRGQQVTLSCSPISGHRSVSWYQQTPGQGLQFLFEYFSETQRNKGNFPGRFSGRQFSNSRSEMNVSTLELGDSALYLCASSLGPSRALSSDTQYFGPGTRLTVL.

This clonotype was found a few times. The CDR3 DNA reads TGTGCCAGCAGCTTGTTGCGGGGTCAAAACATTCAGTACTTC. Translated, it gives CASSLLRGQNIQYF. The chain employs TRBV5-5 and TRBJ2-4; TRBD2 is a possible D gene (6 bases). The V end lost 1 base, the J end lost 5 bases, and 10 bases lay between the germline ends. The CDR3 runs to 14 residues. Germline CDR1 and CDR2: SGHKS and YYEKEE (reference sequence).

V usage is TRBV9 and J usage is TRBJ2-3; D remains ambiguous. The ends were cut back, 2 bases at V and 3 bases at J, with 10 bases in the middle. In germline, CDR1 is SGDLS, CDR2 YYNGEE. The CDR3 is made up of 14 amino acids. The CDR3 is CASSVGIQTDTQYF. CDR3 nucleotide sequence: TGTGCCAGCAGCGTGGGGATCCAGACAGATACGCAGTATTTT. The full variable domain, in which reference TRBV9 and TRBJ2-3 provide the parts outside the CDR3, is DSGVTQTPKHLITATGQRVTLRCSPRSGDLSVYWYQQSLDQGLQFLIQYYNGEERAKGNILERFSAQQFPDLHSELNLSSLELGDSALYFCASSVGIQTDTQYFGPGTRLTVL.

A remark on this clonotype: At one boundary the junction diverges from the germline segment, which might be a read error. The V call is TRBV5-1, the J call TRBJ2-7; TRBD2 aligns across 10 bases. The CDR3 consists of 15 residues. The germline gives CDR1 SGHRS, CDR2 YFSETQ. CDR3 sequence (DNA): TGTGCCAGCCAAAGGGGCACTAGCGGGATCTACGAGCAGTACTTC. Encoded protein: CASQRGTSGIYEQYF.

DNA for the CDR3: TGTGCTATTTCCAGGGGGCCGCCTAATTCACCCCTCCACTTT. It codes for CAISRGPPNSPLHF. The gene calls are TRBV6-6 and TRBJ1-6; 8 nucleotides line up with TRBD1. The CDR3 consists of 14 residues. The germline V gene encodes CDR1 MNHNY and CDR2 SVGAGI (reference sequence).

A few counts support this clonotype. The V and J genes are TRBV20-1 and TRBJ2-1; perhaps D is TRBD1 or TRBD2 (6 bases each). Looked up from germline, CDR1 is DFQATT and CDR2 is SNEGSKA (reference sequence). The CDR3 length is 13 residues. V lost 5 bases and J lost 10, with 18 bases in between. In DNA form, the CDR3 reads TGCAGTGCTGGAGGGACGGGGGCTCGGGAGCAGTTCTTC. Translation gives CSAGGTGAREQFF.